What follows describes a single TCR beta chain. The data were taken from a study of radiotherapy plus CTLA-4 blockade in lung cancer. Data came from immunoSEQ multiplex PCR; TCRdb stores just in-frame clones and leaves some out. This repertoire shows approximately 32,000 clones, 70% found once; its top ten account for less than 4%. CDR3 length: 11 amino acids. In germline, CDR1 is DFQATT, CDR2 SNEGSKA (reference sequence). V was pared by 6 bases and J by 6 bases, with 11 bases between. The chain has TRBV20-1 and TRBJ1-1; unclear D gene. The specimen was peripheral blood, collected from a patient treated with radiotherapy plus ipilimumab. This TCR was sampled from a human donor with non-small cell lung cancer who had stable disease on radiotherapy plus ipilimumab. CDR3 DNA sequence: TGCAGTGCGGCAGGTATGGCTGAAGCTTTCTTT. As protein: CSAAGMAEAFF.